This entry lists 7 T cell receptor beta chains sequenced from one sample in a study of cytomegalovirus exposure and HLA in healthy donors. TCRdb's table, derived via immunoSEQ multiplex PCR, lists solely in-frame clones and lacks some. The sample consists of around 200,000 clones, about three quarters of them appearing once. The sample comprised PBMCs. All receptors derive from a woman in her 30s in good health and CMV-seronegative.

In its sample, this clone was seen once. The V gene is TRBV5-1, the J gene TRBJ2-1; 8 bases map to TRBD1. The junction had 9 bases not matched to a gene; V was cut back by 3 bases and J by 10 bases. The CDR3 is 14 residues long. Germline V gives CDR1 SGHRS, CDR2 YFSETQ. In DNA, the CDR3 is TGCGCCAGCAGCTGGACCGGGACAGGTGAGGAGCAGTTCTTC. Amino acids: CASSWTGTGEEQFF.

This rearrangement joins TRBV18 to TRBJ1-4, with 7 positions matching TRBD1. The ends lost 0 bases at V and 7 bases at J; junction bases unmatched: 17. In germline, CDR1 is KGHSH, CDR2 LQKENI. This CDR3 spans 19 amino acids. The CDR3 DNA follows: TGTGCCAGCTCACCACCGGGCCAGGGGGTTCTTGGGAGAGGTGAAAAACTGTTTTTT. Amino acid sequence: CASSPPGQGVLGRGEKLFF. The entire variable domain, with the rest obtained from reference TRBV18 and TRBJ1-4, is as follows: NAGVMQNPRHLVRRRGQEARLRCSPMKGHSHVYWYRQLPEEGLKFMVYLQKENIIDESGMPKERFSAEFPKEGPSILRIQQVVRGDSAAYFCASSPPGQGVLGRGEKLFFGSGTQLSVL.

This chain links TRBV6-5 with TRBJ2-3, with D uncertain. Looked up from germline, CDR1 is MNHEY and CDR2 is SVGAGI. Trimming shortened V by 0 bases and J by 4 bases, and 11 bases separated the two germline ends. This CDR3 has 15 amino acids. CDR3 nucleotides: TGTGCCAGCAGTTACTCTGGGCAGGTAGCAGATACGCAGTATTTT. Protein product: CASSYSGQVADTQYF.

This chain links TRBV5-4 with TRBJ2-1; 11 bases map to TRBD2. Trimming cost V 4 bases and J 5 bases; bases outside gene matches: 5. Germline CDR1 SGHNT, CDR2 YYREEE (reference sequence). The CDR3 covers 15 residues. CDR3 DNA sequence: TGTGCCAGCAGCGTCCTAGCGGGGGGAGACAATGAGCAGTTCTTC. Translating gives CASSVLAGGDNEQFF.

The V and J genes are TRBV5-6 and TRBJ1-5; 7 bases agree with TRBD1. Looked up from germline, CDR1 is SGHDT and CDR2 is YYEEEE. This CDR3 is built from 15 residues. The trim removed 4 bases at V and 4 bases at J, leaving 8 bases unmatched. This chain's CDR3 is CASSPGTAGNQPQHF. The CDR3 DNA reads as TGTGCCAGCAGCCCCGGGACAGCGGGTAATCAGCCCCAGCATTTT. The full variable domain, in which reference TRBV5-6 and TRBJ1-5 provide the parts outside the CDR3, is DAGVTQSPTHLIKTRGQQVTLRCSPKSGHDTVSWYQQALGQGPQFIFQYYEEEERQRGNFPDRFSGHQFPNYSSELNVNALLLGDSALYLCASSPGTAGNQPQHFGDGTRLSIL.

The J gene is TRBJ1-5, the V gene TRBV7-9; weak D call: TRBD1 (5 bases). Germline V gene data show CDR1 as SEHNR and CDR2 as FQNEAQ (reference sequence). The ends were cut back, 1 base at V and 4 bases at J, with 11 bases in the middle. This CDR3 has 15 residues. CDR3 region: CASSLVAGPNQPQHF. In DNA, the CDR3 is TGTGCCAGCAGCTTAGTTGCAGGGCCAAATCAGCCCCAGCATTTT.

In its sample, this clone was seen once. The CDR3 region is CASNPGTGLVEQYF. The CDR3 DNA sequence: TGTGCCAGCAACCCCGGGACAGGGTTGGTCGAGCAGTACTTC. The rearrangement links TRBV9 to TRBJ2-7; 9 positions agree with TRBD1. The CDR3 spans 14 residues. Per germline, CDR1 SGDLS and CDR2 YYNGEE. The V gene end was trimmed by 6 bases and the J gene end by 6 bases; junction bases not matched to a gene: 10.